These 30 T cell receptor beta chains came from one sample sequenced in a study of blood T cell repertoires in COVID-19. The method was immunoSEQ multiplex PCR; TCRdb's version includes in-frame clones alone and lacks a portion of them. The profile shows about 180,000 clones, roughly 90% of them singletons. The source material was peripheral blood. These receptor sequences come from a man between 65 and 80 years old with active or convalescent COVID-19.

The J gene is TRBJ2-1, the V gene TRBV9, with D possibly matching TRBD1 (6 bases). V was shortened by 3 bases and J by 3 bases, with 10 bases between the two germline ends. This CDR3 has 14 residues. Germline CDR1 is SGDLS and CDR2 is YYNGEE. CDR3 region: CASSARDNYNEQFF. The CDR3 DNA reads TGTGCCAGCAGCGCGAGGGACAACTACAATGAGCAGTTCTTC.

J is TRBJ2-2 and V is TRBV7-8, with TRBD2 as a possible D gene (5 bases). The CDR3 is 16 residues long. CDR1 SGHVS and CDR2 FQNEAQ come from the germline V gene. Trimming took 0 bases from V and 2 from J, leaving 10 bases between them. In nucleotides, the CDR3 is TGTGCCAGCAGCTTAGCGCGGGCCAGAAACACCGGGGAGCTGTTTTTT. Protein product: CASSLARARNTGELFF.

The V call is TRBV6-6, the J call TRBJ1-5, with 7 positions matching TRBD1. Germline loops: CDR1 MNHNY, CDR2 SVGAGI (reference sequence). This CDR3 is 14 amino acids long. The ends lost 5 bases at V and 5 bases at J; junction bases unmatched: 6. CDR3 region: CASSQTGTHQPQHF. In nucleotides, the CDR3 is TGTGCCAGCAGTCAGACAGGGACGCATCAGCCCCAGCATTTT.

The chain joins TRBV6-5 to TRBJ2-1; D is possibly TRBD1 (8 bases). Germline CDR1 reads MNHEY; CDR2 reads SVGAGI. Between the trimmed V and J ends, which lost 6 bases and 7 bases, there was a span of 16 bases. This CDR3 spans 14 amino acids. The CDR3 spells CASRTGGGLNEQFF. CDR3 coding DNA: TGTGCCAGCAGAACAGGGGGGGGGCTTAATGAGCAGTTCTTC.

This chain joins TRBV9 and TRBJ2-1; 10 nucleotides line up with TRBD2. Germline CDR1 SGDLS, CDR2 YYNGEE. The CDR3 runs 16 residues. V gave up 5 bases and J gave up 0 bases; unmatched junction bases: 5. The CDR3 nucleotides read TGTGCCAGCAGTCTTAGCGGGGGGAGCTCCTACAATGAGCAGTTCTTC. It is translated as CASSLSGGSSYNEQFF.

This chain connects TRBV30 to TRBJ1-2, with D perhaps matching TRBD1 (5 bases). CDR1 and CDR2 (germline): GTSNPN, SVGIG (reference sequence). CDR3 length equals 12 residues. V was trimmed by 5 bases and J by 9 bases, leaving 16 bases between them. The CDR3 here is CAWGEQVKSYTF. DNA of the CDR3: TGTGCCTGGGGGGAACAGGTAAAAAGCTACACCTTC.

The CDR3 sequence is CASSLGRPTNTGELFF. CDR3 nucleotides: TGTGCCAGCAGTTTGGGCAGGCCTACGAACACCGGGGAGCTGTTTTTT. V gene TRBV27 combines with J gene TRBJ2-2; D not resolved. There are 16 residues in the CDR3. In germline, CDR1 is MNHEY, CDR2 SMNVEV (reference sequence). V was shortened by 3 bases and J by 0 bases, with 11 bases between the two germline ends.

This chain connects TRBV7-8 to TRBJ1-1; D uncertain. This CDR3 spans 13 amino acids. Germline V lookup: CDR1 SGHVS, CDR2 FQNEAQ. The V end was cut by 5 bases, the J end by 5 bases, with 12 bases between. The DNA for the CDR3 is TGTGCCAGCAGCCGGACCCCAGGAACTGAAGCTTTCTTT. Protein: CASSRTPGTEAFF.

This clone was counted between two and nine times. This chain uses TRBV27 with TRBJ1-4; D remains unclear. The CDR3 runs to 14 residues. CDR1 and CDR2 (germline): MNHEY, SMNVEV (reference sequence). Trimming took off 10 bases at V and 4 bases at J, with 16 bases between the two ends. CDR3 protein: CATSAEGSNEKLFF. As DNA, the CDR3 is TGTGCCACGTCAGCCGAGGGCAGTAATGAAAAACTGTTTTTT.

The V and J genes are TRBV10-3 and TRBJ2-3; 9 positions agree with TRBD1. From germline, CDR1 is ENHRY and CDR2 SYGVKD. V shed 10 bases and J 3 bases; nucleotides not matched to a gene: 11. This CDR3 is built from 15 residues. CDR3 residues: CATSIRDRVTDTQYF. The CDR3 DNA is TGTGCCACCTCGATCCGGGACAGGGTGACAGATACGCAGTATTTT.

This clone was recorded a few times. The chain is built from TRBV5-5 and TRBJ1-1, with D hard to call. The germline V and J ends were trimmed by 2 bases and 1 base, with 9 bases remaining between them. This CDR3 is 14 amino acids long. The germline V gene has CDR1 SGHKS and CDR2 YYEKEE (reference sequence). The chain's CDR3 is CASSLGRENTEAFF. CDR3 in DNA: TGTGCCAGCAGCTTAGGACGGGAGAACACTGAAGCTTTCTTT.

V is TRBV11-2 and J is TRBJ1-2, with D perhaps matching TRBD1 (5 bases). V was trimmed by 0 bases and J by 8 bases, leaving 10 bases between them. The CDR3 contains 13 residues. CDR1 SGHAT and CDR2 FQNNGV come from the germline V gene. CDR3 residues: CASSLDWQGGYTF. For the CDR3, the DNA is TGTGCCAGCAGCTTAGATTGGCAGGGAGGCTACACCTTC. Combining the CDR3 with reference TRBV11-2 and TRBJ1-2 gives the whole variable domain EAGVAQSPRYKIIEKRQSVAFWCNPISGHATLYWYQQILGQGPKLLIQFQNNGVVDDSQLPKDRFSAERLKGVDSTLKIQPAKLEDSAVYLCASSLDWQGGYTFGSGTRLTVV.

This chain connects TRBV4-3 to TRBJ2-7; 15 positions agree with TRBD2. The CDR3 covers 20 residues. With 0 bases clipped from V and 2 bases from J, the junction kept 11 bases outside the gene matches. Germline V gene sequence: CDR1 LGHNA, CDR2 YSLEER. The CDR3 sequence: CASSQDVGLAGGVRTYEQYF. The DNA of the CDR3 is TGCGCCAGCAGCCAAGATGTGGGACTAGCGGGAGGTGTTAGGACCTACGAGCAGTACTTC.

The rearrangement joins TRBV5-1 to TRBJ1-3; 10 nucleotides agree with TRBD1. The ends lost 4 bases at V and 2 bases at J; junction bases unmatched: 18. The CDR3 sequence is 20 residues long. Per the germline V gene, CDR1 is SGHRS and CDR2 is YFSETQ. In DNA form, the CDR3 reads TGCGCCAGCAGCCGACGCGGGGACAGGGGTTCTTCGGGCGCTGGAAACACCATATATTTT. It yields the protein CASSRRGDRGSSGAGNTIYF.

This clone was recorded only once. The chain employs TRBV11-2 and TRBJ1-1; D call uncertain. Trimming stripped 0 bases from V and 11 bases from J, with 28 bases between. CDR1 is SGHAT and CDR2 is FQNNGV in the germline V gene. The CDR3 extends over 18 amino acids. CDR3 amino acids: CASSLDQRLRIGSLKAFF. The CDR3 coding sequence is TGTGCCAGCAGCTTAGATCAGAGACTCAGAATAGGTTCCCTGAAGGCTTTCTTT. The whole variable domain, remainder taken from reference TRBV11-2 and TRBJ1-1, is EAGVAQSPRYKIIEKRQSVAFWCNPISGHATLYWYQQILGQGPKLLIQFQNNGVVDDSQLPKDRFSAERLKGVDSTLKIQPAKLEDSAVYLCASSLDQRLRIGSLKAFFGQGTRLTVV.

The CDR3 reads CASSRTGGATDTQYF. The CDR3 coding sequence is TGTGCCAGCAGCCGGACAGGGGGTGCCACAGATACGCAGTATTTT. The genes are TRBV7-2 and TRBJ2-3; 10 nucleotides agree with TRBD1. Per germline, CDR1 SGHTA and CDR2 FQGNSA. The CDR3 sequence is 15 residues long. The V gene end was trimmed by 5 bases and the J gene end by 2 bases; junction bases not matched to a gene: 4.

The CDR3 is CASGLRGPGNTIYF. The CDR3 DNA reads TGTGCCAGCGGGCTCAGGGGGCCTGGAAACACCATATATTTT. The rearrangement joins TRBV27 to TRBJ1-3, with 8 bases matching TRBD1. The junction had 5 bases not matched to a gene; V was cut back by 8 bases and J by 2 bases. The CDR3 has 14 amino acids. CDR1 is MNHEY and CDR2 is SMNVEV in the germline V gene (reference sequence).

The V call is TRBV6-5, the J call TRBJ2-5; 12 bases match TRBD2. V was pared by 2 bases and J by 7 bases, with 8 bases of the junction left unmatched. CDR3 length: 16 amino acids. The germline V gene has CDR1 MNHEY and CDR2 SVGAGI. The CDR3 region is CASSYAGTSGRGTQYF. In nucleotides, the CDR3 is TGTGCCAGCAGTTACGCCGGGACTAGCGGGCGAGGGACCCAGTACTTC.

The chain has TRBV20-1 and TRBJ1-1; D is ambiguous. The CDR3 extends over 14 amino acids. Germline V lookup: CDR1 DFQATT, CDR2 SNEGSKA (reference sequence). Trimming left V 3 bases short and J 0 bases short, with 11 bases between. The chain's CDR3 is CSASGRPMNTEAFF. The CDR3 DNA sequence: TGCAGTGCTAGTGGCAGGCCGATGAACACTGAAGCTTTCTTT.

CDR3 DNA sequence: TGCGCCAGCAGCCCCGGGTCCGACTTTTATGGCTACACCTTC. This translates into CASSPGSDFYGYTF. The chain has TRBV4-3 and TRBJ1-2; D remains unclear. Germline loops: CDR1 LGHNA, CDR2 YSLEER. The ends were cut back, 4 bases at V and 5 bases at J, with 14 bases in the middle. The CDR3 spans 14 residues.

This chain connects TRBV4-1 to TRBJ2-3, with 9 bases that match TRBD2. Germline V gene sequence: CDR1 MGHRA, CDR2 YSYEKL. V was clipped by 1 base and J by 5 bases; unmatched bases: 4. The CDR3 has 15 amino acids. This CDR3 is CASSQVAGAGDTQYF. The CDR3, as DNA: TGCGCCAGCAGCCAAGTAGCGGGAGCTGGAGATACGCAGTATTTT.

CDR3 in DNA: TGCGCCAGCAGCCCCGGGCGAGGGAGAGTAAACTATGGCTACACCTTC. This encodes CASSPGRGRVNYGYTF. This rearrangement joins TRBV5-1 to TRBJ1-2; D is unclear. The CDR3 runs 16 residues. Germline V CDR1 and CDR2: SGHRS, YFSETQ. Trimming took 4 bases from V and 2 from J, leaving 18 bases between them.

The gene calls are TRBV5-4 and TRBJ2-7; 7 nucleotides match TRBD2. In germline, CDR1 is SGHNT, CDR2 YYREEE (reference sequence). Trimming took 0 bases from V and 2 from J; bases not matched to a gene: 5. The CDR3 is 15 residues long. CDR3 nucleotide sequence: TGTGCCAGCAGCTTGGACGGGGGGATTACCTACGAGCAGTACTTC. It yields the protein CASSLDGGITYEQYF.

The rearrangement links TRBV7-2 to TRBJ1-6, with a weak D call TRBD1 (5 bases). V was pared by 6 bases and J by 3 bases, with 12 bases between. The CDR3 is made up of 15 amino acids. Germline V CDR1 and CDR2: SGHTA, FQGNSA. CDR3 in DNA: TGTGCCAGCAGGGGTGGGGCAGACTATAATTCACCCCTCCACTTT. Amino acid sequence: CASRGGADYNSPLHF. Looking up the rest from reference TRBV7-2 and TRBJ1-6 gives the full variable domain: GAGVSQSPSNKVTEKGKDVELRCDPISGHTALYWYRQSLGQGLEFLIYFQGNSAPDKSGLPSDRFSAERTGGSVSTLTIQRTQQEDSAVYLCASRGGADYNSPLHFGNGTRLTVT.

The V call is TRBV9, the J call TRBJ1-2; no reliable D call. CDR3 length equals 14 residues. Looked up from germline, CDR1 is SGDLS and CDR2 is YYNGEE. Trimming cost V 0 bases and J 4 bases, with 10 bases left between them. This CDR3 reads CASSVGTRGYGYTF. The DNA of the CDR3 is TGTGCCAGCAGCGTAGGGACCCGGGGCTATGGCTACACCTTC.

This chain connects TRBV6-5 to TRBJ2-7, with D unclear. The germline gives CDR1 MNHEY, CDR2 SVGAGI. CDR3 length: 15 amino acids. Trimming shortened V by 5 bases and J by 0 bases, and 14 bases separated the two germline ends. The CDR3 DNA reads as TGTGCCAGCAGTCTCCATCATCCGAGCTCCTACGAGCAGTACTTC. This translates into CASSLHHPSSYEQYF.

The chain recombines TRBV7-2 with TRBJ2-1, with D maybe TRBD1 (6 bases). CDR1 and CDR2 (germline): SGHTA, FQGNSA. The CDR3 contains 10 residues. The ends were cut back, 11 bases at V and 6 bases at J, with 8 bases in the middle. The CDR3 nucleotides read TGTGCCTCAGGGGTCAATGAGCAGTTCTTC. Its translation: CASGVNEQFF.

CDR3 DNA sequence: TGTGCCAGCAGCGCCCACTTAGCGGTAAAGGAGTACGAGCAGTACTTC. Translating it yields CASSAHLAVKEYEQYF. V gene TRBV9 combines with J gene TRBJ2-7; a possible D gene is TRBD2 (6 bases). The germline V gene encodes CDR1 SGDLS and CDR2 YYNGEE. This CDR3 region has 16 residues. Deletions cut 3 bases from V and 4 bases from J, with 20 bases between.

The rearrangement links TRBV5-1 to TRBJ2-2; TRBD2 aligns across 11 bases. The CDR3 is 15 amino acids. The germline V gene has CDR1 SGHRS and CDR2 YFSETQ. J was trimmed by 8 bases and V by 4 bases; bases with no gene match: 7. The CDR3 region has the DNA TGCGCCAGCAGCGAGGGACTAGCGGCCGCGGGGGAGCTGTTTTTT. Amino acid sequence: CASSEGLAAAGELFF. Complete variable domain (other parts from reference TRBV5-1 and TRBJ2-2): KAGVTQTPRYLIKTRGQQVTLSCSPISGHRSVSWYQQTPGQGLQFLFEYFSETQRNKGNFPGRFSGRQFSNSRSEMNVSTLELGDSALYLCASSEGLAAAGELFFGEGSRLTVL.

The chain links TRBV19 to TRBJ2-3; 8 nucleotides line up with TRBD2. This CDR3 is built from 15 residues. The V gene's germline CDR1 is LNHDA and CDR2 SQIVND (reference sequence). V trimming: 10 bases; J trimming: 1 base; junction bases outside the gene matches: 10. CDR3 region: CATSPGGAGTDTQYF. CDR3 coding DNA: TGTGCCACCTCACCGGGGGGGGCGGGCACAGATACGCAGTATTTT.